A selection of T cell receptor beta chains follows, all from one sample in a study of spatial heterogeneity in lung cancer. MiXCR, applied by TCRdb to the 5' RACE reads, yields one record per CDR3 protein. The table records tens of thousands of distinct CDR3 sequences, around 13% of them present only once. Source: PBMCs, taken at surgery. The source is a male donor with early-stage non-small cell lung cancer. Both conserved end residues are part of each CDR3. A D gene is named only where the DNA matches it firmly. Size is stated for part of the rows, as once, few or many counts, or as a class when the clone is expanded.

v_gene: TRBV18; j_gene: TRBJ2-5; abundance: .; d_gene: .; CDR3aa: CASSPPRSELLRETQYF; CDR3nt: TGTGCCAGCTCACCACCTAGGTCTGAGCTTCTGAGGGAGACCCAGTACTTC
v_gene: TRBV11-3; j_gene: TRBJ1-1; abundance: .; d_gene: .; CDR3aa: CASSLDPTVEAFF; CDR3nt: TGTGCCAGCAGCTTAGACCCGACGGTTGAAGCTTTCTTT
v_gene: TRBV7-9; j_gene: TRBJ1-5; abundance: many; d_gene: .; CDR3aa: CASSLMGDQPQHF; CDR3nt: TGTGCCAGCAGCTTAATGGGGGATCAGCCCCAGCATTTT
v_gene: TRBV5-1; j_gene: TRBJ1-5; abundance: .; d_gene: .; CDR3aa: CASSLGTPNQPQHF; CDR3nt: TGCGCCAGCAGCTTGGGGACACCGAATCAGCCCCAGCATTTT
v_gene: TRBV19; j_gene: TRBJ2-3; abundance: few; d_gene: TRBD1; CDR3aa: CASTTGTGTDTQYF; CDR3nt: TGTGCCAGCACAACCGGGACAGGCACAGATACGCAGTATTTT
v_gene: TRBV7-6; j_gene: TRBJ1-2; abundance: few; d_gene: .; CDR3aa: CASSLAQELYGYTF; CDR3nt: TGTGCCAGCAGCTTAGCGCAGGAGCTTTATGGCTACACCTTC
v_gene: TRBV7-9; j_gene: TRBJ2-3; abundance: few; d_gene: .; CDR3aa: CASSPGEASTDTQYF; CDR3nt: TGTGCCAGCAGCCCAGGGGAAGCGAGCACAGATACGCAGTATTTT
v_gene: TRBV20-1; j_gene: TRBJ2-5; abundance: few; d_gene: .; CDR3aa: CSSLGRVETQYF; CDR3nt: TGCAGTTCTCTGGGCAGGGTCGAGACCCAGTACTTC
v_gene: TRBV2; j_gene: TRBJ1-2; abundance: many; d_gene: .; CDR3aa: CASRDIDGYTF; CDR3nt: TGTGCCAGCCGGGACATTGATGGCTACACCTTC
v_gene: TRBV6-1; j_gene: TRBJ1-5; abundance: few; d_gene: .; CDR3aa: CASSERPNRDSNQPQHF; CDR3nt: TGTGCCAGCAGCGAACGTCCGAACAGGGATAGCAATCAGCCCCAGCATTTT
v_gene: TRBV12-3/TRBV12-4; j_gene: TRBJ2-1; abundance: .; d_gene: .; CDR3aa: CASSLSSWKEQFF; CDR3nt: TGTGCCAGCAGCTTGTCCTCATGGAAAGAGCAGTTCTTC
v_gene: TRBV19; j_gene: TRBJ1-1; abundance: .; d_gene: .; CDR3aa: CACGGGPLNTEAFF; CDR3nt: TGTGCCTGTGGTGGGGGGCCTTTGAACACTGAAGCTTTCTTT
v_gene: TRBV5-1; j_gene: TRBJ2-3; abundance: few; d_gene: TRBD2; CDR3aa: CASSDSPLGGGSTDTQYF; CDR3nt: TGCGCCAGCAGCGATTCTCCCCTTGGGGGAGGGTCCACAGATACGCAGTATTTT
v_gene: TRBV11-3; j_gene: TRBJ2-1; abundance: .; d_gene: .; CDR3aa: CASSLRPNNEQFF; CDR3nt: TGTGCCAGCAGCTTAAGACCGAACAATGAGCAGTTCTTC
v_gene: TRBV11-2; j_gene: TRBJ2-5; abundance: few; d_gene: TRBD1; CDR3aa: CASSSRDRGPETQYF; CDR3nt: TGTGCCAGCAGCTCAAGGGACAGGGGGCCCGAGACCCAGTACTTC
v_gene: TRBV30; j_gene: TRBJ2-3; abundance: few; d_gene: .; CDR3aa: CAWSLGGQQSTDTQYF; CDR3nt: TGTGCCTGGAGTCTGGGGGGACAGCAGAGCACAGATACGCAGTATTTT
v_gene: TRBV30; j_gene: TRBJ2-2; abundance: .; d_gene: TRBD2; CDR3aa: CAWSVGTRRGGELFF; CDR3nt: TGTGCCTGGAGTGTGGGGACTAGAAGAGGCGGGGAGCTGTTTTTT
v_gene: TRBV3-1; j_gene: TRBJ2-2; abundance: few; d_gene: TRBD1; CDR3aa: CASSQNRQGAGGELFF; CDR3nt: TGTGCCAGCAGCCAAAATCGACAGGGGGCCGGCGGGGAGCTGTTTTTT
v_gene: TRBV3-1; j_gene: TRBJ1-1; abundance: .; d_gene: .; CDR3aa: CASSQPGSPSTEAFF; CDR3nt: TGTGCCAGCAGCCAGCCCGGGAGTCCCTCCACTGAAGCTTTCTTT
v_gene: TRBV28; j_gene: TRBJ1-1; abundance: few; d_gene: .; CDR3aa: CASSFMNTEAFF; CDR3nt: TGTGCCAGCAGTTTCATGAACACTGAAGCTTTCTTT
v_gene: TRBV24-1; j_gene: TRBJ2-1; abundance: .; d_gene: .; CDR3aa: CATSETESSYNEQFF; CDR3nt: TGTGCCACCAGTGAGACGGAAAGCTCCTACAATGAGCAGTTCTTC
v_gene: TRBV14; j_gene: TRBJ1-1; abundance: many; d_gene: .; CDR3aa: CASSLTLGLPWAFF; CDR3nt: TGTGCCAGCAGCCTTACCTTAGGGTTGCCTTGGGCTTTCTTT
v_gene: TRBV9; j_gene: TRBJ1-3; abundance: .; d_gene: .; CDR3aa: CASSSPGRLSGNTIYF; CDR3nt: TGTGCCAGCAGCTCCCCGGGACGCCTCTCTGGAAACACCATATATTTT
v_gene: TRBV7-3; j_gene: TRBJ2-2; abundance: .; d_gene: TRBD2; CDR3aa: CASSSKGASGRGDAGELFF; CDR3nt: TGTGCCAGCAGCTCAAAAGGGGCTAGCGGGAGAGGGGATGCCGGGGAGCTGTTTTTT
v_gene: TRBV7-2; j_gene: TRBJ2-2; abundance: few; d_gene: .; CDR3aa: CASSQTGELFF; CDR3nt: TGTGCCAGCAGCCAGACCGGGGAGCTGTTTTTT
v_gene: TRBV20-1; j_gene: TRBJ2-5; abundance: many; d_gene: TRBD1; CDR3aa: CSARKGAQETQYF; CDR3nt: TGCAGTGCTAGAAAGGGGGCCCAAGAGACCCAGTACTTC
v_gene: TRBV20-1; j_gene: TRBJ2-1; abundance: many; d_gene: .; CDR3aa: CSARVENEQFF; CDR3nt: TGCAGTGCTAGAGTAGAGAATGAGCAGTTCTTC
v_gene: TRBV7-9; j_gene: TRBJ1-2; abundance: many; d_gene: .; CDR3aa: CASSSGTAYYGYTF; CDR3nt: TGTGCCAGCAGCTCCGGCACGGCGTACTATGGCTACACCTTC
v_gene: TRBV29-1; j_gene: TRBJ1-2; abundance: many; d_gene: .; CDR3aa: CSVEDRNGYTF; CDR3nt: TGCAGCGTTGAAGATCGGAATGGCTACACCTTC
v_gene: TRBV29-1; j_gene: TRBJ1-2; abundance: .; d_gene: .; CDR3aa: CSGDTNYGYTF; CDR3nt: TGCAGCGGGGACACTAACTATGGCTACACCTTC
v_gene: TRBV29-1; j_gene: TRBJ2-1; abundance: few; d_gene: .; CDR3aa: CSVGLGGVAYNEQFF; CDR3nt: TGCAGCGTTGGTCTAGGAGGGGTTGCATACAATGAGCAGTTCTTC
v_gene: TRBV7-9; j_gene: TRBJ2-1; abundance: .; d_gene: TRBD2; CDR3aa: CASSLARLAGFYNEQFF; CDR3nt: TGTGCCAGCAGCTTAGCTCGACTAGCGGGATTCTACAATGAGCAGTTCTTC
v_gene: TRBV7-9; j_gene: TRBJ2-1; abundance: .; d_gene: TRBD2; CDR3aa: CASSLAFLAGVGANEQFF; CDR3nt: TGTGCCAGCAGCTTAGCGTTCCTAGCGGGAGTGGGAGCCAATGAGCAGTTCTTC
v_gene: TRBV12-3/TRBV12-4; j_gene: TRBJ2-1; abundance: few; d_gene: TRBD2; CDR3aa: CASSSGSGRYNEQFF; CDR3nt: TGTGCCAGCAGTTCAGGTAGCGGGAGGTACAATGAGCAGTTCTTC
v_gene: TRBV29-1; j_gene: TRBJ1-2; abundance: few; d_gene: .; CDR3aa: CSVFRRTFGYTF; CDR3nt: TGCAGCGTTTTCCGTCGGACCTTTGGCTACACCTTC
v_gene: TRBV30; j_gene: TRBJ1-1; abundance: few; d_gene: .; CDR3aa: CAWSVHGTERAFF; CDR3nt: TGTGCCTGGAGTGTACATGGGACGGAGAGGGCTTTCTTT
v_gene: TRBV25-1; j_gene: TRBJ2-7; abundance: few; d_gene: TRBD2; CDR3aa: CASSESGTSYEQYF; CDR3nt: TGTGCCAGCAGTGAAAGCGGGACTTCGTACGAGCAGTACTTC
v_gene: TRBV6-5; j_gene: TRBJ2-3; abundance: .; d_gene: TRBD1; CDR3aa: CASSFGQGSDTQYF; CDR3nt: TGTGCCAGCAGTTTCGGACAGGGTTCAGATACGCAGTATTTT
v_gene: TRBV3-1; j_gene: TRBJ2-2; abundance: .; d_gene: .; CDR3aa: CASSQDVGERLTGELFF; CDR3nt: TGTGCCAGCAGCCAAGATGTGGGGGAGCGGCTCACCGGGGAGCTGTTTTTT
v_gene: TRBV19; j_gene: TRBJ1-5; abundance: .; d_gene: .; CDR3aa: CASSIGRVNQPQHF; CDR3nt: TGTGCCAGTAGTATAGGACGGGTCAATCAGCCCCAGCATTTT
v_gene: TRBV5-1; j_gene: TRBJ1-6; abundance: .; d_gene: .; CDR3aa: CASREGGESPLHF; CDR3nt: TGCGCCAGCAGAGAGGGAGGGGAATCACCCCTCCACTTT
v_gene: TRBV2; j_gene: TRBJ2-2; abundance: few; d_gene: .; CDR3aa: CASNRENTGELFF; CDR3nt: TGTGCCAGTAACAGGGAGAACACCGGGGAGCTGTTTTTT
v_gene: TRBV30; j_gene: TRBJ2-1; abundance: .; d_gene: .; CDR3aa: CAWSVQGTYEQFF; CDR3nt: TGTGCCTGGAGTGTACAAGGGACGTATGAGCAGTTCTTC